The T cell receptor beta chain under discussion was sequenced for a study of early T cells in non-severe SARS-CoV-2 infection. V was clipped by 6 bases and J by 1 base; unmatched bases: 4. Germline CDR1 reads MNHNY; CDR2 reads SVGAGI (reference sequence). The CDR3 spans 15 residues. Individual cDNA molecules received unique molecular identifiers during library preparation. TCRdb redid the calling of the 5' RACE reads with MiXCR, one entry per CDR3 protein. In the table there are more than 50,000 distinct CDR3 sequences, about 5.6% of which are singletons. The V call is TRBV6-6, the J call TRBJ2-1; TRBD1 matches at 9 bases. The specimen sequenced was whole blood. This sequence originates from an adult who was a healthcare worker with PCR-confirmed SARS-CoV-2 infection or an uninfected control (not recorded which). CDR3 bases: TGTGCCAGCAGGCTTGGGACAGGGTCCTACAATGAGCAGTTCTTC. Translated: CASRLGTGSYNEQFF.